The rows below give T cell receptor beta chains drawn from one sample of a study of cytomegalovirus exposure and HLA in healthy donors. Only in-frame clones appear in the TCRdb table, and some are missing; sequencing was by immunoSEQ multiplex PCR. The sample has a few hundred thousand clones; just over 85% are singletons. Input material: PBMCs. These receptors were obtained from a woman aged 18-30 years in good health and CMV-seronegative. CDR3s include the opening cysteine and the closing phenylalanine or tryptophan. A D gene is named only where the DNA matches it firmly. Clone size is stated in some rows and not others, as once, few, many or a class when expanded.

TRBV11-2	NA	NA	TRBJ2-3	TGTGCCAGCAGCTTAGATTTAGCCACAGATACGCAGTATTTT	CASSLDLATDTQYF
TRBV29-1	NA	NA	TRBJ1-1	TGCAGCATGACAGTTAACACTGAAGCTTTCTTT	CSMTVNTEAFF
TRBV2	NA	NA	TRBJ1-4	TGTGCCAGCAGCCCCCCAGGGGATGTTGATGAAAAACTGTTTTTT	CASSPPGDVDEKLFF
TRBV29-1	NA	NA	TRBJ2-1	TGCAGCGTGAGGGAGAGCTACAATGAGCAGTTCTTC	CSVRESYNEQFF
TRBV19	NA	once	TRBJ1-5	TGTGCCAGTAAAGAGGGGGTGGGTAATCAGCCCCAGCATTTT	CASKEGVGNQPQHF
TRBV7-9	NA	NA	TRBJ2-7	TGTGCCAGCAGCTCCGGGGGTGCCGCCGAGCAGTACTTC	CASSSGGAAEQYF
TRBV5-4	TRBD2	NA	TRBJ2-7	TGTGCCAGCAGCTTCGGAGCGGGAGGGCTCGACTACGAGCAGTACTTC	CASSFGAGGLDYEQYF
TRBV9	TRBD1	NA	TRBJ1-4	TGTGCCAGCAGCGCTGCCCTACAGGGGGCTGGGGAAAAACTGTTTTTT	CASSAALQGAGEKLFF
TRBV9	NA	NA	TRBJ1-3	TGTGCCAGCAGCCCCGAGGGAGGGGTGTATGGAAACACCATATATTTT	CASSPEGGVYGNTIYF
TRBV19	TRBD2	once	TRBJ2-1	TGTGCCAGTAGTAAAAGCGGGAGGGCGCGTGAGCAGTTCTTC	CASSKSGRAREQFF
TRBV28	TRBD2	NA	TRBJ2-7	TGTGCCAGCAGATTGGGACTAGCGGACTACGAGCAGTACTTC	CASRLGLADYEQYF
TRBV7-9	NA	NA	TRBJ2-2	TGTGCCAGCAGCTTAGCCCAGGCGAACACCGGGGAGCTGTTTTTT	CASSLAQANTGELFF
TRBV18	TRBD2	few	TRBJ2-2	TGTGCCAGCTCACCATTTAGCGGGTCCCCCGGGGAGCTGTTTTTT	CASSPFSGSPGELFF
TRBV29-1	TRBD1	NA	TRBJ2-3	TGCAGCGCAGGGGGCGGGCAGTATTTT	CSAGGGQYF
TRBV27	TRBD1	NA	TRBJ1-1	TGTGCCAGCAAGAGGGCTGGACAGGGGCTTTGGGACACTGAAGCTTTCTTT	CASKRAGQGLWDTEAFF
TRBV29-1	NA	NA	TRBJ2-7	TGCAGCGTTGTTTCCAGGGCTTCCTACGAGCAGTACTTC	CSVVSRASYEQYF
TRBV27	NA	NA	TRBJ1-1	TGTGCCAGCAGTTCTCTCACTGATTCAGGGGTTATCACTGAAGCTTTCTTT	CASSSLTDSGVITEAFF
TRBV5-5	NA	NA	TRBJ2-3	TGTGCCAGTTCGACTGTAACCTCAGATACGCAGTATTTT	CASSTVTSDTQYF
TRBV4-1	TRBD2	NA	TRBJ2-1	TGCGCCAGCAGCCAAGGGGCTAGCGGGGCGAATGAGCAGTTCTTC	CASSQGASGANEQFF
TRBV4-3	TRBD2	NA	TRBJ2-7	TGCGCCAGCAGCCAAGTACTAGCGGACTACGAGCAGTACTTC	CASSQVLADYEQYF
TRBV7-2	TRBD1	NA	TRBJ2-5	TGTGCCAGCAGCTCGGCCGGGACAGGGGTTACGGAGACCCAGTACTTC	CASSSAGTGVTETQYF
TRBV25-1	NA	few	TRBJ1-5	TGTGCCAGCAGTGCCCAAGATAGCACGGGCAATCAGCCCCAGCATTTT	CASSAQDSTGNQPQHF
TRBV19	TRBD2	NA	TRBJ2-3	TGTGCCAGTAGTATAGTGGCTAGCGGAAGCACAGATACGCAGTATTTT	CASSIVASGSTDTQYF
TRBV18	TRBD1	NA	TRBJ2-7	TGTGCCAGCTCACCAACCTCCCCCCCGGACAGGGCTAGGTCCTACGAGCAGTACTTC	CASSPTSPPDRARSYEQYF
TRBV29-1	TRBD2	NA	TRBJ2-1	TGCAGCGTTGAGAAGGCGGGAGGGCCGTCCTACAATGAGCAGTTCTTC	CSVEKAGGPSYNEQFF
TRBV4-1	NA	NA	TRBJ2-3	TGCGCCAGCAGCCTGACTACTACAGATACGCAGTATTTT	CASSLTTTDTQYF